The 25 T cell receptor beta chains presented below share a single source sample, sequenced in a study of T cell responses to AZD1222 COVID-19 vaccine. TCRdb keeps only in-frame clones here, not all; method: immunoSEQ multiplex PCR. Found here are 95,000 to 150,000 clones, about 90% of them singletons; the top ten hold about 10%. Sequences were derived from peripheral blood, sampled on day 0 of AZD1222 vaccination. These receptor sequences come from an adult in good health.

The chain combines TRBV10-1 with TRBJ2-2, with D unresolved. This CDR3 region has 17 residues. In germline, CDR1 is WNHNN, CDR2 SYGVQD (reference sequence). Trimming removed 0 bases from V and 3 bases from J, with 14 bases in between. CDR3 region: CASSESGSQADTGELFF. The CDR3 bases are TGCGCCAGCAGTGAGTCAGGGTCCCAGGCGGACACCGGGGAGCTGTTTTTT.

The table lists this clone with a count of one. The V gene is TRBV6-2 or TRBV6-3, the J gene TRBJ2-7; no clear D gene. Trimming left V 0 bases short and J 2 bases short, with 11 bases between. Germline CDR1 MNHEY, CDR2 SVGEGT. CDR3 length: 15 amino acids. Here the CDR3 reads CASSYSGGSAYEQYF. The CDR3 DNA reads TGTGCCAGCAGTTACTCGGGCGGATCGGCCTACGAGCAGTACTTC.

The chain is built from TRBV15 and TRBJ2-1, with 8 bases fitting TRBD2. Germline V gene sequence: CDR1 LNHNV, CDR2 YYDKDF (reference sequence). This CDR3 is built from 15 residues. J gave up 7 bases and V 4 bases, and 9 bases lay outside the gene matches. The CDR3 is CATSMGGASGNEQFF. CDR3 DNA sequence: TGTGCCACCAGCATGGGTGGGGCTAGCGGGAATGAGCAGTTCTTC.

V usage is TRBV4-2 and J usage is TRBJ2-1; TRBD1 or TRBD2 may be the D gene (5 bases each). The CDR3 spans 17 residues. CDR1 is LGHNA, CDR2 YNFKEQ, per germline. Trimming cost V 1 base and J 0 bases, with 13 bases left between them. Here the CDR3 reads CASSQVGPLSSYNEQFF. The CDR3 nucleotides are TGTGCCAGCAGCCAAGTGGGACCCCTGAGCTCCTACAATGAGCAGTTCTTC.

This clone came up once. The chain joins TRBV7-2 to TRBJ2-1; TRBD2 is a possible D gene (5 bases). The germline CDR1 and CDR2 sequences are SGHTA and FQGNSA. The CDR3 spans 14 residues. Deletions cut 3 bases from V and 3 bases from J, with 9 bases between. The CDR3 DNA reads TGTGCCAGCAGCTTCGGACTGCGCTACAATGAGCAGTTCTTC. Encoded protein: CASSFGLRYNEQFF.

This chain joins TRBV5-4 and TRBJ1-6, with D perhaps TRBD1 (5 bases). The CDR3 contains 15 residues. Germline lookup yields CDR1 SGHNT and CDR2 YYREEE (reference sequence). V gave up 0 bases and J gave up 6 bases, with 10 bases separating them. The CDR3 spells CASSLGVGTNSPLHF. CDR3 coding DNA: TGTGCCAGCAGCTTGGGAGTGGGGACTAATTCACCCCTCCACTTT.

This clone has just a few counts. The chain is built from TRBV6-5 and TRBJ1-2, with 8 bases that match TRBD1. The trim removed 6 bases at V and 3 bases at J, leaving 3 bases unmatched. Germline CDR1 is MNHEY and CDR2 is SVGAGI. The CDR3 has 13 residues. The DNA for the CDR3 is TGTGCCAGCAGGGAGGACAGGGACTATGGCTACACCTTC. Residues: CASREDRDYGYTF.

This clone was counted a few times. V gene TRBV19 combines with J gene TRBJ2-2; TRBD2 agrees at 16 bases. The CDR3 extends over 18 amino acids. Trimming at V came to 4 bases and at J to 2 bases, leaving 4 bases not matched to a gene. Germline loops: CDR1 LNHDA, CDR2 SQIVND (reference sequence). In nucleotides, the CDR3 is TGTGCCAGTAGTACGGGACTAGCGGGGGGGCCCAACACCGGGGAGCTGTTTTTT. Its translation is CASSTGLAGGPNTGELFF.

CDR3 DNA sequence: TGTGCCAGCAGCGCGGCGGGGAATCAGCCCCAGCATTTT. It translates to CASSAAGNQPQHF. The chain uses TRBV7-2 and TRBJ1-5; D gene uncertain. From germline, CDR1 is SGHTA and CDR2 FQGNSA. The CDR3 contains 13 residues. Trimming pared 5 bases from V and 4 bases from J, leaving 9 bases between.

The sample holds a few counts of this clone. The chain joins TRBV3-1 (or the pseudogene TRBV3-2) to TRBJ1-1; possibly TRBD1 for D (5 bases). The CDR3 length is 14 residues. Looked up from germline, CDR1 is LGHDT and CDR2 is YNNKEL (reference sequence). The ends were cut back, 4 bases at V and 4 bases at J, with 13 bases in the middle. DNA for the CDR3: TGTGCCAGCAGCCGGGCCGGGGGGGGCACTGAAGCTTTCTTT. Protein sequence: CASSRAGGGTEAFF.

The rearrangement uses TRBV4-1 and TRBJ2-5, with D perhaps TRBD1 (6 bases). Trimming stripped 1 base from V and 1 base from J, with 16 bases between. CDR3 length equals 17 residues. The germline gives CDR1 MGHRA, CDR2 YSYEKL. Written as DNA, the CDR3 is TGCGCCAGCAGCCAAGGTCAGAACAGGGTTTTCCAAGAGACCCAGTACTTC. Translation gives CASSQGQNRVFQETQYF.

The genes are TRBV7-9 and TRBJ2-7, with D maybe TRBD2 (6 bases). CDR3 size: 14 residues. V dropped 1 base and J dropped 2 bases, with 9 bases sitting between them. CDR1 is SEHNR and CDR2 is FQNEAQ in the germline V gene (reference sequence). CDR3 coding DNA: TGTGCCAGCAGCTTAGGTAGGAGGGCCTACGAGCAGTACTTC. Translated, it gives CASSLGRRAYEQYF.

This sequence joins TRBV30 and TRBJ2-5, with 10 bases fitting TRBD2. The trim removed 0 bases at V and 5 bases at J, leaving 6 bases unmatched. Germline lookup yields CDR1 GTSNPN and CDR2 SVGIG (reference sequence). The CDR3 loop spans 15 amino acids. The CDR3 spells CAWSVGLAGAETQYF. CDR3 DNA: TGTGCCTGGAGTGTAGGGCTAGCGGGGGCGGAGACCCAGTACTTC.

The rearrangement links TRBV6-5 to TRBJ2-7, with D possibly TRBD2 on 5 matching bases. Between the trimmed V and J ends, which lost 6 bases and 5 bases, there was a span of 20 bases. The CDR3 has 15 residues. CDR1 and CDR2 from the germline V gene are MNHEY and SVGAGI. CDR3 DNA sequence: TGTGCCAGCAGGGGATCGGGATTTACCTTCGACGAGCAGTACTTC. Encoded protein: CASRGSGFTFDEQYF.

The genes are TRBV5-6 and TRBJ1-2; TRBD1 is a possible D gene (6 bases). The CDR3 totals 14 residues. Germline V lookup: CDR1 SGHDT, CDR2 YYEEEE. Trimming left V 0 bases short and J 4 bases short, with 10 bases between. As DNA, the CDR3 is TGTGCCAGCAGCTTGGCAGGGGTGGCCTATGGCTACACCTTC. Translating gives CASSLAGVAYGYTF.

The chain combines TRBV30 with TRBJ1-2; D is uncertain. CDR3 length equals 16 residues. Trimming cost V 0 bases and J 8 bases, with 22 bases left between them. Germline CDR1 and CDR2: GTSNPN and SVGIG (reference sequence). CDR3: CAWSVGGPISGFGYTF. CDR3 bases: TGTGCCTGGAGTGTCGGAGGGCCTATTTCTGGGTTCGGCTACACCTTC.

The rearrangement uses TRBV7-9 and TRBJ1-2, with 9 bases lining up with TRBD1. J lost 6 bases, V lost 2 bases, and 7 bases had no gene match. In germline, CDR1 is SEHNR, CDR2 FQNEAQ (reference sequence). This CDR3 region has 15 residues. The CDR3 protein is CASSLSPRQGDGYTF. The DNA of the CDR3 is TGTGCCAGCAGCTTATCGCCTCGACAGGGGGATGGCTACACCTTC. Full variable domain (missing parts from reference TRBV7-9 and TRBJ1-2): DTGVSQNPRHKITKRGQNVTFRCDPISEHNRLYWYRQTLGQGPEFLTYFQNEAQLEKSRLLSDRFSAERPKGSFSTLEIQRTEQGDSAMYLCASSLSPRQGDGYTFGSGTRLTVV.

This clone was seen a handful of times. This chain connects TRBV27 to TRBJ2-3; TRBD2 matches at 13 bases. V shed 2 bases and J 2 bases; nucleotides not matched to a gene: 7. The CDR3 loop spans 18 amino acids. CDR1 is MNHEY, CDR2 SMNVEV, per germline (reference sequence). CDR3 loop: CASSLIGTSGGATDTQYF. CDR3 DNA: TGTGCCAGCAGTTTAATTGGCACTAGCGGGGGGGCCACAGATACGCAGTATTTT.

The chain combines TRBV19 with TRBJ2-2, with 12 bases lining up with TRBD2. The germline gives CDR1 LNHDA, CDR2 SQIVND (reference sequence). This CDR3 has 18 amino acids. The V gene end was trimmed by 7 bases and the J gene end by 5 bases; junction bases not matched to a gene: 14. The DNA for the CDR3 is TGTGCCAGTACCCTACCCTCTAGCGGGAGGGAGTGGACCGGGGAGCTGTTTTTT. Translation: CASTLPSSGREWTGELFF.

This chain joins TRBV4-3 and TRBJ2-1; no firm D call. Germline V CDR1 and CDR2: LGHNA, YSLEER. This CDR3 spans 17 amino acids. Trimming took off 0 bases at V and 1 base at J, with 13 bases between the two ends. CDR3 amino acids: CASSQDTEHGSYNEQFF. For the CDR3, the DNA is TGCGCCAGCAGCCAAGATACCGAGCACGGATCCTACAATGAGCAGTTCTTC.

This chain links TRBV11-3 with TRBJ2-1; D not certain. The length of the CDR3 is 13 residues. Trimming removed 5 bases from V and 6 bases from J, with 11 bases in between. The germline gives CDR1 SGHNT, CDR2 YENEEA. CDR3 sequence reads: CASSPRPSNEQFF. The CDR3 region has the DNA TGTGCCAGCAGCCCCCGTCCCTCCAATGAGCAGTTCTTC.

The chain recombines TRBV25-1 with TRBJ2-7, with 7 bases fitting TRBD1. This CDR3 contains 13 residues. The junction had 7 bases not matched to a gene; V was cut back by 7 bases and J by 4 bases. From germline, CDR1 is MGHDK and CDR2 SYGVNS. CDR3 sequence: CASKARGQYEQYF. The CDR3, as DNA: TGTGCCAGCAAGGCCCGGGGACAGTACGAGCAGTACTTC.

The chain employs TRBV6-1 and TRBJ2-7; 8 bases are shared with TRBD1. The V and J ends lost 2 bases and 0 bases, in that order; junction bases with no gene match: 3. Germline-derived CDR1 and CDR2 are MNHNS and SASEGT. The CDR3 covers 15 residues. The CDR3 loop is CASSELTGASYEQYF. The CDR3 nucleotides are TGTGCCAGCAGTGAACTGACAGGGGCCTCCTACGAGCAGTACTTC.

This chain joins TRBV2 and TRBJ1-1, with D maybe TRBD1 (6 bases). The CDR3 is 14 amino acids. Trimming left V 7 bases short and J 4 bases short, with 16 bases between. Germline CDR1 is SNHLY and CDR2 is FYNNEI. Written as DNA, the CDR3 is TGTGCCAGCAACCGACAGGCCGGAACCACTGAAGCTTTCTTT. It codes for CASNRQAGTTEAFF.

This clone was picked up one time. The CDR3 sequence: CASSLAGAGPQHF. CDR3 nucleotides: TGTGCCAGCAGTTTAGCAGGGGCTGGTCCCCAGCATTTT. The gene calls are TRBV12-3 or TRBV12-4 and TRBJ1-5; tentatively, D is TRBD1 (5 bases). This CDR3 has 13 residues. V was pared by 0 bases and J by 10 bases, with 10 bases between.